Below are 26 T cell receptor beta chains sequenced from a single sample in a study of T cells after yellow fever vaccination. TCRdb re-analysed the 5' RACE reads in MiXCR, keeping a single row per CDR3 protein. The sample comprises about 340,000 distinct CDR3 sequences, 9.5% to 15% of which are singletons, and 2.5% to 4% rests with the top ten. The source material was CD4+ T cells sorted from PBMCs, sampled 15 days after the yellow fever booster vaccination. The receptors shown here come from a man younger than 35 who received the YFV17D yellow fever vaccine.

This clonotype was seen a handful of times. V gene TRBV4-2 combines with J gene TRBJ1-1, with D possibly matching TRBD1 (5 bases). V dropped 1 base and J dropped 4 bases, with 16 bases sitting between them. CDR3 length: 16 amino acids. CDR1 LGHNA and CDR2 YNFKEQ come from the germline V gene. This chain's CDR3 is CASSQVGLGGATEAFF. As DNA, the CDR3 is TGTGCCAGCAGCCAAGTTGGGCTTGGGGGAGCCACTGAAGCTTTCTTT.

This clonotype was recorded a few times. V usage is TRBV6-6 and J usage is TRBJ1-1; D not certain. The CDR3 runs 13 residues. V lost 6 bases and J 3 bases, leaving 11 bases between the germline ends. From germline, CDR1 is MNHNY and CDR2 SVGAGI (reference sequence). DNA of the CDR3: TGTGCCAGCAGGGCTGACGATTACACTGAAGCTTTCTTT. Translating it yields CASRADDYTEAFF.

This clonotype showed up just a few times. The CDR3 spells CASSGGGSGHSKETQYF. The CDR3 DNA sequence: TGTGCCAGCAGCGGCGGCGGCAGTGGTCATTCTAAAGAGACCCAGTACTTC. The chain employs TRBV7-9 and TRBJ2-5, with D hard to call. The V gene's germline CDR1 is SEHNR and CDR2 FQNEAQ (reference sequence). The CDR3 is 17 amino acids. V was shortened by 5 bases and J by 3 bases, with 22 bases between the two germline ends.

The rearrangement links TRBV6-1 to TRBJ1-2; 8 positions match TRBD1. Trimming cost V 7 bases and J 4 bases; bases outside gene matches: 11. Germline V gives CDR1 MNHNS, CDR2 SASEGT. The CDR3 has 15 residues. The chain's CDR3 is CASTSGGTGTYGYTF. The CDR3 region has the DNA TGTGCCAGCACTTCTGGCGGGACAGGAACCTATGGCTACACCTTC.

The rearrangement joins TRBV7-2 to TRBJ1-2, with 7 bases aligning to TRBD1. The V gene end was trimmed by 4 bases and the J gene end by 4 bases; junction bases not matched to a gene: 9. The CDR3 has 15 amino acids. Germline CDR1 reads SGHTA; CDR2 reads FQGNSA. The CDR3 is CASSSPGTALYGYTF. The CDR3 region has the DNA TGTGCCAGCAGCTCCCCCGGGACAGCCCTCTATGGCTACACCTTC.

The chain combines TRBV18 with TRBJ1-5; D not certain. The CDR3 extends over 14 amino acids. The germline V and J ends were trimmed by 5 bases and 0 bases, with 8 bases remaining between them. Germline assignment: CDR1 KGHSH and CDR2 LQKENI. CDR3 nucleotides: TGTGCCAGCTCAGACATAGATAGCAATCAGCCCCAGCATTTT. Translated, it gives CASSDIDSNQPQHF.

The J gene is TRBJ2-4, the V gene TRBV20-1; D is possibly TRBD1 (5 bases). Germline CDR1 DFQATT, CDR2 SNEGSKA (reference sequence). The CDR3 runs 17 residues. The V gene lost 0 bases and the J gene lost 0 bases, with 15 bases spanning the gap. The CDR3 nucleotides read TGCAGTGCTAGAGATTGGGCCAGGGTGGGAGCCAAAAACATTCAGTACTTC. Translation gives CSARDWARVGAKNIQYF.

The chain couples TRBV5-4 to TRBJ2-5; 7 bases are a match to TRBD1. After removal of 3 bases from V and 2 bases from J, the junction contained 4 bases not matched to a gene. The CDR3 runs 14 residues. Looked up from germline, CDR1 is SGHNT and CDR2 is YYREEE (reference sequence). This chain's CDR3 is CASSSGGRQETQYF. CDR3 sequence (DNA): TGTGCCAGCAGCTCAGGGGGACGGCAAGAGACCCAGTACTTC.

This clonotype was counted between two and nine times. The chain links TRBV6-2 or TRBV6-3 to TRBJ2-1, with D unclear. Germline lookup yields CDR1 MNHEY and CDR2 SVGEGT. Trimming removed 2 bases at V and 5 bases at J, with 4 bases between. The CDR3 totals 12 residues. CDR3 sequence: CASSYRDNEQFF. DNA of the CDR3: TGTGCCAGCAGTTACCGGGACAATGAGCAGTTCTTC.

V is TRBV14 and J is TRBJ1-2; D is undetermined. V dropped 1 base and J dropped 6 bases, with 9 bases sitting between them. Germline CDR1 reads SGHDN; CDR2 reads FVKESK. The CDR3 has 13 amino acids. This CDR3 is CASSQAYGDGYTF. The CDR3 DNA is TGTGCCAGCAGCCAAGCCTACGGGGATGGCTACACCTTC.

The sample holds many counts of this clonotype. This chain uses TRBV4-1 with TRBJ1-1, with D possibly matching TRBD1 (6 bases). Germline V gives CDR1 MGHRA, CDR2 YSYEKL. The CDR3 length is 15 residues. The V end was cut by 2 bases, the J end by 10 bases, with 20 bases between. The CDR3 here is CASSQPQGPRVGAFF. CDR3 nucleotides: TGCGCCAGCAGCCAACCACAGGGACCGCGGGTAGGAGCTTTCTTT.

This chain uses TRBV7-2 with TRBJ1-4; 7 bases fit TRBD1. The CDR3 is 14 residues long. The germline V gene encodes CDR1 SGHTA and CDR2 FQGNSA. Trimming at V came to 3 bases and at J to 7 bases, leaving 5 bases not matched to a gene. As DNA, the CDR3 is TGTGCCAGCAGCTTCAAGGGGGCAGGTGAAAAACTGTTTTTT. Translated, it gives CASSFKGAGEKLFF.

At least ten counts were recorded for this clonotype. The V gene is TRBV29-1, the J gene TRBJ2-3, with D unclear. V lost 6 bases and J 1 base, leaving 17 bases between the germline ends. Germline V gene lookup returns CDR1 SQVTM and CDR2 ANQGSEA. This CDR3 has 15 amino acids. CDR3 sequence (DNA): TGCAGCGTAACCATTCGGTGGGGTGGCACAGATACGCAGTATTTT. Translation gives CSVTIRWGGTDTQYF.

At least ten counts were recorded for this clonotype. The CDR3 bases are TGCGCCAGCAGCCCCGGGACGGCCGAAGCCTACAATGAGCAGTTCTTC. Protein sequence: CASSPGTAEAYNEQFF. The V call is TRBV5-1, the J call TRBJ2-1; D is perhaps TRBD1 or TRBD2 (5 bases each). Germline V lookup: CDR1 SGHRS, CDR2 YFSETQ. This CDR3 is built from 16 residues. The V and J ends lost 4 bases and 2 bases respectively, with 16 bases between them.

The chain is built from TRBV20-1 and TRBJ2-2, with a tentative D call TRBD1 (6 bases). The CDR3 totals 15 residues. The germline gives CDR1 DFQATT, CDR2 SNEGSKA (reference sequence). V was shortened by 1 base and J by 5 bases, with 14 bases between the two germline ends. This CDR3 is CSARASGAATGELFF. In DNA, the CDR3 is TGCAGTGCTAGAGCCTCAGGGGCGGCGACCGGGGAGCTGTTTTTT.

This clonotype was seen only a few times. V usage is TRBV12-3 or TRBV12-4 and J usage is TRBJ1-2, with 8 bases matching TRBD1. CDR3 length: 14 residues. The V and J ends lost 6 bases and 4 bases, in that order; junction bases with no gene match: 7. The CDR3 loop reads CASRAGQGGYGYTF. The CDR3 DNA reads TGTGCCAGCAGAGCCGGACAGGGAGGCTATGGCTACACCTTC.

The rearrangement joins TRBV12-3 or TRBV12-4 to TRBJ1-3, with D unclear. CDR3 length equals 16 residues. V lost 2 bases to trimming and J lost 0 bases, with 11 bases between them. CDR3 loop: CASSLMGGLSGNTIYF. DNA of the CDR3: TGTGCCAGCAGTTTAATGGGTGGACTCTCTGGAAACACCATATATTTT.

This clonotype was counted between two and nine times. The chain combines TRBV15 with TRBJ1-4; D is unresolved. Germline CDR1 is LNHNV and CDR2 is YYDKDF (reference sequence). The CDR3 sequence is 13 residues long. Trimming took off 5 bases at V and 8 bases at J, with 12 bases between the two ends. DNA for the CDR3: TGTGCCACCAGCCCCCGGATCCGGGAAAAACTGTTTTTT. This gives the protein CATSPRIREKLFF.

The J gene is TRBJ2-2, the V gene TRBV7-3; no firm D call. The length of the CDR3 is 14 residues. The germline gives CDR1 SGHTA, CDR2 FQGTGA. Trimming cost V 0 bases and J 4 bases, with 6 bases left between them. The CDR3 sequence: CASSLTPGTGELFF. CDR3 coding DNA: TGTGCCAGCAGCTTAACCCCTGGCACCGGGGAGCTGTTTTTT.

This clonotype occurred a few times. V gene TRBV5-1 combines with J gene TRBJ2-1; TRBD1 matches 7 bases. The CDR3 is 14 residues long. Trimming removed 1 base from V and 5 bases from J; junction bases left unmatched: 3. The germline V gene encodes CDR1 SGHRS and CDR2 YFSETQ. The DNA of the CDR3 is TGCGCCAGCAGCTTGCGGGACAGCCACAATGAGCAGTTCTTC. Residues: CASSLRDSHNEQFF.

A few counts support this clonotype. The chain recombines TRBV4-2 with TRBJ2-2; a possible D gene is TRBD2 (6 bases). In germline, CDR1 is LGHNA, CDR2 YNFKEQ. V gave up 2 bases and J gave up 4 bases, with 14 bases separating them. The CDR3 contains 16 residues. The CDR3 DNA reads as TGTGCCAGCAGCCAACAAATTAGCGGTACCACCGGGGAGCTGTTTTTT. This encodes CASSQQISGTTGELFF.

The chain has TRBV20-1 and TRBJ2-3; D is unclear. Trimming removed 5 bases from V and 0 bases from J, with 9 bases in between. This CDR3 is built from 13 residues. CDR1 is DFQATT, CDR2 SNEGSKA, per germline (reference sequence). The DNA for the CDR3 is TGCAGTGCTCAGACCACTAGCACAGATACGCAGTATTTT. This encodes CSAQTTSTDTQYF.

This sequence joins TRBV7-2 and TRBJ1-1, with D possibly TRBD1 on 6 matching bases. Trimming shortened V by 7 bases and J by 3 bases, and 12 bases separated the two germline ends. In germline, CDR1 is SGHTA, CDR2 FQGNSA. The CDR3 has 13 amino acids. The CDR3 region has the DNA TGTGCCAGCATACGGGGGCCGGACACTGAAGCTTTCTTT. Translating it yields CASIRGPDTEAFF. Looking up the rest from reference TRBV7-2 and TRBJ1-1 gives the full variable domain: GAGVSQSPSNKVTEKGKDVELRCDPISGHTALYWYRQSLGQGLEFLIYFQGNSAPDKSGLPSDRFSAERTGGSVSTLTIQRTQQEDSAVYLCASIRGPDTEAFFGQGTRLTVV.

This clonotype has more than one count but fewer than ten. The V gene is TRBV2, the J gene TRBJ1-1; 11 bases agree with TRBD1. V trimming: 10 bases; J trimming: 4 bases; junction bases outside the gene matches: 5. The V gene's germline CDR1 is SNHLY and CDR2 FYNNEI. The CDR3 length is 13 residues. The CDR3 DNA sequence: TGTGCCACCTCGGGACAGGGGGGCACTGAAGCTTTCTTT. Residues: CATSGQGGTEAFF.

This clonotype was counted a few times. CDR3 sequence reads: CASSIGVDQPQHF. CDR3 in DNA: TGTGCCAGCAGCATAGGGGTGGACCAGCCCCAGCATTTT. J is TRBJ1-5 and V is TRBV7-2; TRBD1 is a possible D gene (5 bases). The length of the CDR3 is 13 residues. Germline V gives CDR1 SGHTA, CDR2 FQGNSA. V was clipped by 5 bases and J by 7 bases, with 12 bases between them.

This clonotype occurred a few times. This chain connects TRBV20-1 to TRBJ2-1; 10 positions match TRBD2. The ends lost 0 bases at V and 4 bases at J; junction bases unmatched: 12. The CDR3 extends over 18 amino acids. Germline V gene sequence: CDR1 DFQATT, CDR2 SNEGSKA (reference sequence). CDR3 DNA: TGCAGTGCTAGAGACCGCCCTAGCGGGGGTGTCTGGTACAATGAGCAGTTCTTC. It translates to CSARDRPSGGVWYNEQFF.